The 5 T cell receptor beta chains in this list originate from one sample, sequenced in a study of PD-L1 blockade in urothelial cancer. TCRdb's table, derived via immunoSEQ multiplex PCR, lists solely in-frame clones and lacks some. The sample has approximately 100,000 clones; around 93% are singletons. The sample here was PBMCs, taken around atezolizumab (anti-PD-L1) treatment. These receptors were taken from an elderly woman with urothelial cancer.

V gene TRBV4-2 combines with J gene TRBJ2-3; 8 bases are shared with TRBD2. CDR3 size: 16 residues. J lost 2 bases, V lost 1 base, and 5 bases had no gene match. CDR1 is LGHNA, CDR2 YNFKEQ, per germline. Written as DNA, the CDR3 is TGTGCCAGCAGCCAAGCTATGACTAGCGACACAGATACGCAGTATTTT. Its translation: CASSQAMTSDTDTQYF.

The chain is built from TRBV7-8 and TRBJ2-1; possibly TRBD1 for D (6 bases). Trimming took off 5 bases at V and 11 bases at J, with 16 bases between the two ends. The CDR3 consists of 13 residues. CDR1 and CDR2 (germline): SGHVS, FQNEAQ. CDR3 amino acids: CASSPPGTPKQFF. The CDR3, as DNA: TGTGCCAGCAGCCCCCCGGGGACACCCAAGCAGTTCTTC.

The CDR3 loop reads CASSIVSGEALRYTF. CDR3 bases: TGTGCCAGTAGTATAGTCTCGGGGGAGGCCCTGCGGTACACCTTC. This chain uses TRBV19 with TRBJ1-2; D may be TRBD1 (5 bases). V lost 1 base to trimming and J lost 11 bases, with 20 bases between them. This CDR3 is built from 15 residues. Germline CDR1 LNHDA, CDR2 SQIVND (reference sequence).

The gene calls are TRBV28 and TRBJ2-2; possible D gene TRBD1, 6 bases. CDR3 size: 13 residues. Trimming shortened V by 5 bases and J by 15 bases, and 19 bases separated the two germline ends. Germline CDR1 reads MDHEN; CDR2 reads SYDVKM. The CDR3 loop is CASSTTGPRSMFF. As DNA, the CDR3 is TGTGCCAGCAGTACAACAGGGCCCCGTAGTATGTTTTTT.

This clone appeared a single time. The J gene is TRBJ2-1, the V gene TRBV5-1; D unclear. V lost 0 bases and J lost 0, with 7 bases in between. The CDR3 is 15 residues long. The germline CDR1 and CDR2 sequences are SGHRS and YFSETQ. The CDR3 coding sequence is TGCGCCAGCAGCTTGGCCGCGAGCTCCTACAATGAGCAGTTCTTC. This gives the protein CASSLAASSYNEQFF.